The 14 T cell receptor beta chains presented below share a single source sample, sequenced in a study of vaccination effects on CD4 cells after COVID-19. Profiling relied on immunoSEQ multiplex PCR, and the TCRdb table lists in-frame clones only, not all of them. This table holds fewer than 85,000 clones, around 69% found once. These TCRs are of unknown antigen specificity. When around nine days of culture had elapsed, CD4+ T cells were isolated. It was two doses of either the BNT162b2 or mRNA-1273 vaccine that participants received. Sequences were derived from CD4+ T cells from PBMCs cultured without peptide, sampled after COVID-19 vaccination. The receptor set was obtained from a human donor who received a COVID-19 vaccine.

The CDR3 protein is CASSQRTGGPNTGELFF. CDR3 nucleotides: TGCGCCAGCAGCCAACGGACAGGGGGGCCGAACACCGGGGAGCTGTTTTTT. V is TRBV4-1 and J is TRBJ2-2; TRBD1 agrees at 10 bases. CDR1 is MGHRA and CDR2 is YSYEKL in the germline V gene. The CDR3 spans 17 residues. Germline trimming cut 2 bases from V and 0 bases from J; bases unmatched to any gene: 3.

The gene calls are TRBV28 and TRBJ1-4; TRBD1 matches at 7 bases. Per the germline V gene, CDR1 is MDHEN and CDR2 is SYDVKM. CDR3 length: 14 amino acids. The trim removed 7 bases at V and 7 bases at J, leaving 9 bases unmatched. The CDR3, as DNA: TGTGCCAGCACCGACGACAGGGTGCGTGAAAAACTGTTTTTT. Its translation is CASTDDRVREKLFF.

CDR3 in amino acids: CASSQDRGREKLFF. For the CDR3, the DNA is TGTGCCAGCTCACAAGACAGGGGGCGTGAAAAACTGTTTTTT. The V call is TRBV18, the J call TRBJ1-4, with 10 bases aligning to TRBD1. The CDR3 consists of 14 residues. The V gene's germline CDR1 is KGHSH and CDR2 LQKENI. V gave up 4 bases and J gave up 7 bases; unmatched junction bases: 3.

This clone was observed a few times. The germline gene is not matched at one end of the junction; a read error may be the cause. The V gene is TRBV7-9, the J gene TRBJ1-2, with D possibly matching TRBD1 (5 bases). The CDR3 consists of 16 residues. Looked up from germline, CDR1 is SEHNR and CDR2 is FQNEAQ (reference sequence). The CDR3 region is CASTLPRGVGYYGYTF. DNA for the CDR3: TGTGCCAGCACCTTACCTCGGGGCGTCGGATACTATGGCTACACCTTC.

The chain couples TRBV24-1 to TRBJ2-3, with D perhaps matching TRBD1 or TRBD2 (5 bases each). Germline V lookup: CDR1 KGHDR, CDR2 SFDVKD. This CDR3 comprises 14 residues. Deletions cut 9 bases from V and 2 bases from J, with 14 bases between. CDR3 sequence: CATGGRRDTDTQYF. The CDR3, as DNA: TGTGCCACCGGGGGACGGAGAGACACAGATACGCAGTATTTT.

The chain combines TRBV18 with TRBJ1-3; no definite D call. Trimming stripped 2 bases from V and 0 bases from J, with 14 bases between. This CDR3 has 17 residues. Per the germline V gene, CDR1 is KGHSH and CDR2 is LQKENI. The CDR3 sequence: CASSPGPPTSSGNTIYF. CDR3 in DNA: TGTGCCAGCTCACCAGGACCGCCAACCAGCTCTGGAAACACCATATATTTT. The variable domain in full, completed from reference TRBV18 and TRBJ1-3, reads NAGVMQNPRHLVRRRGQEARLRCSPMKGHSHVYWYRQLPEEGLKFMVYLQKENIIDESGMPKERFSAEFPKEGPSILRIQQVVRGDSAAYFCASSPGPPTSSGNTIYFGEGSWLTVV.

This rearrangement joins TRBV6-5 to TRBJ1-2, with D maybe TRBD1 (5 bases). CDR3 length equals 10 residues. Germline-derived CDR1 and CDR2 are MNHEY and SVGAGI. Trimming stripped 9 bases from V and 8 bases from J, with 10 bases between. This CDR3 is CASQGSGYTF. The CDR3 DNA sequence: TGTGCCAGTCAGGGTTCCGGCTACACCTTC.

The rearrangement joins TRBV5-1 to TRBJ2-2; a possible D gene is TRBD1 (5 bases). The CDR3 contains 14 residues. CDR1 SGHRS and CDR2 YFSETQ come from the germline V gene. V lost 0 bases and J 10 bases, leaving 13 bases between the germline ends. This CDR3 is CASSLVQGMEELFF. The DNA for the CDR3 is TGCGCCAGCAGCTTGGTGCAGGGTATGGAGGAGCTGTTTTTT.

The chain couples TRBV5-1 to TRBJ1-2; TRBD1 aligns across 7 bases. Germline CDR1 SGHRS, CDR2 YFSETQ. Losses at the gene ends were 1 base for V and 8 bases for J; bases not matched to a gene: 5. The CDR3 covers 13 residues. The CDR3 nucleotides read TGCGCCAGCAGCTTGCCGGGACAGTCGGGCTACACCTTC. This sequence encodes CASSLPGQSGYTF.

The chain is built from TRBV7-3 and TRBJ2-1; D perhaps matches TRBD2 (6 bases). Germline V gives CDR1 SGHTA, CDR2 FQGTGA. This CDR3 region has 16 residues. V gave up 3 bases and J gave up 0 bases, with 12 bases separating them. The CDR3 region is CASSFGGRSSYNEQFF. CDR3 nucleotides: TGTGCCAGCAGCTTCGGGGGACGGAGCTCCTACAATGAGCAGTTCTTC. Variable domain in full (rest from reference TRBV7-3 and TRBJ2-1): GAGVSQTPSNKVTEKGKYVELRCDPISGHTALYWYRQSLGQGPEFLIYFQGTGAADDSGLPNDRFFAVRPEGSVSTLKIQRTERGDSAVYLCASSFGGRSSYNEQFFGPGTRLTVL.

This clone was observed a few times. The chain employs TRBV6-2 or TRBV6-3 and TRBJ1-2, with D unresolved. Trimming took 4 bases from V and 7 from J, leaving 13 bases between them. Germline values: CDR1 MNHEY, CDR2 SVGEGT. The CDR3 runs 13 residues. The CDR3 nucleotides read TGTGCCAGCAGTTTTAATGCGGTTCTTGGCTACACCTTC. Encoded protein: CASSFNAVLGYTF.

V is TRBV12-5 and J is TRBJ1-4, with D uncertain. V lost 0 bases to trimming and J lost 8 bases, with 4 bases between them. The germline V gene has CDR1 LGHNT and CDR2 FRNRAP. The CDR3 spans 12 residues. The CDR3 DNA sequence: TGTGCTAGTGGTTTGGTCAGAGAAAAACTGTTTTTT. It yields the protein CASGLVREKLFF.

In its sample, this clone was seen a few times. The CDR3 bases are TGCGCCAGCAGCTTGACAGGGGGCCGGTATGGCTACACCTTC. Its translation is CASSLTGGRYGYTF. The chain has TRBV5-1 and TRBJ1-2, with 9 bases that match TRBD1. The CDR3 spans 14 residues. V lost 1 base to trimming and J lost 5 bases; unmatched junction nucleotides: 3. Germline CDR1 reads SGHRS; CDR2 reads YFSETQ.

This sequence joins TRBV7-2 and TRBJ2-2; D gene uncertain. The germline CDR1 and CDR2 sequences are SGHTA and FQGNSA. The CDR3 contains 12 residues. Trimming stripped 3 bases from V and 5 bases from J, with 4 bases between. Here the CDR3 reads CASSFSTGELFF. The CDR3 DNA sequence: TGTGCCAGCAGCTTTTCAACCGGGGAGCTGTTTTTT.